This TCR beta chain was found in a study of T-cell reconstitution after alpha-beta-depleted transplantation in children. The authors prepared the TCRbeta library with unique molecular identifiers. TCRdb fed the PCR reads into MiXCR, producing one record per CDR3 protein. The sample holds fewer than 250,000 distinct CDR3 sequences, approximately 17% seen once. In this sample, this clonotype turned up many times. The TCR comes from a male patient aged 2-9 years who had a stem cell transplant for acute lymphoblastic leukemia, so the T cells may come from the graft donor. The starting material was PBMCs, mostly from graft donor cells, obtained 360 days after TCRalphabeta/CD19-depleted stem cell transplant.

DNA for the CDR3: TGCAGCGTTGTATCGGGTACTGGAAACACCATATATTTT. It is translated as CSVVSGTGNTIYF. V and J are TRBV29-1 and TRBJ1-3; D not resolved. Deletions cut 4 bases from V and 2 bases from J, with 9 bases between. Germline V gene sequence: CDR1 SQVTM, CDR2 ANQGSEA. CDR3 length: 13 amino acids. Variable domain in full (rest from reference TRBV29-1 and TRBJ1-3): SAVISQKPSRDICQRGTSLTIQCQVDSQVTMMFWYRQQPGQSLTLIATANQGSEATYESGFVIDKFPISRPNLTFSTLTVSNMSPEDSSIYLCSVVSGTGNTIYFGEGSWLTVV.